This record looks at one T cell receptor beta chain sequence and its context. This specimen belongs to a study of OX40 agonist ivuxolimab in advanced cancers. Germline V gives CDR1 SQVTM, CDR2 ANQGSEA. The CDR3 contains 12 residues. Generated by immunoSEQ multiplex PCR, the TCRdb table keeps only in-frame clones and is missing some. The sample shows some 60,000 clones, roughly 86% of them seen only once. Sequencing was performed on CD4+ or CD8+ T cells sorted from blood, taken in a trial of the OX40 agonist ivuxolimab. The TCR sequence derives from an adult with an advanced solid tumor such as melanoma, head and neck, liver or kidney cancer. The chain links TRBV29-1 to TRBJ1-1; a weak D match, TRBD1 (6 bases). The CDR3 loop reads CSINRDGTEAFF. Written as DNA, the CDR3 is TGCAGTATCAACAGGGATGGCACTGAAGCTTTCTTT.